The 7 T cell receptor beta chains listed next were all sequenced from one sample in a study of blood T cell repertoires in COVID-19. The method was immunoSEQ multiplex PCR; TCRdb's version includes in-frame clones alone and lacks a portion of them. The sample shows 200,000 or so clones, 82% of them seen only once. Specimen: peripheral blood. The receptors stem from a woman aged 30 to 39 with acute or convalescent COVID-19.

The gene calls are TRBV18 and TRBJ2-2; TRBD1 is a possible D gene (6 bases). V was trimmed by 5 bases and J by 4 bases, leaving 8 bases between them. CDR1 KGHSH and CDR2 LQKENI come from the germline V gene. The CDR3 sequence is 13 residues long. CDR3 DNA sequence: TGTGCCAGCTCATTGGACAGCACCGGGGAGCTGTTTTTT. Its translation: CASSLDSTGELFF.

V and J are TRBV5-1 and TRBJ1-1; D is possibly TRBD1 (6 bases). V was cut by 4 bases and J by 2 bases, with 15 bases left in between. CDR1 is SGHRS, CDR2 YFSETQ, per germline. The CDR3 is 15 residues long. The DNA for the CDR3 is TGCGCCAGCAGCCCTCTCCGGGGGGCCAACACTGAAGCTTTCTTT. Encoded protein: CASSPLRGANTEAFF.

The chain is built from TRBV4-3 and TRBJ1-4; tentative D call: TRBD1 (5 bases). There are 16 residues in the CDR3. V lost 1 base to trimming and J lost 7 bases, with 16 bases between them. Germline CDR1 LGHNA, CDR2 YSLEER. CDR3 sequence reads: CASSQADWGGGEKLFF. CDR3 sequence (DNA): TGCGCCAGCAGCCAAGCGGATTGGGGCGGCGGTGAAAAACTGTTTTTT.

CDR3 coding DNA: TGTGCCAGCAGCCACTGGGAGGGAGCGGTCGGAGTATATGGCTACACCTTC. Its translation is CASSHWEGAVGVYGYTF. The gene calls are TRBV3-1 (or the pseudogene TRBV3-2) and TRBJ1-2; D ambiguous. CDR1 is LGHDT and CDR2 is YNNKEL in the germline V gene (reference sequence). The length of the CDR3 is 17 residues. The V gene lost 3 bases and the J gene lost 5 bases, with 22 bases spanning the gap.

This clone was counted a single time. The CDR3 DNA reads as TGTGCCAGCAGTTTCCCAGGGTTTAGGGCCGGGGAGCTGTTTTTT. It codes for CASSFPGFRAGELFF. The chain recombines TRBV28 with TRBJ2-2; TRBD1 might be the D (5 bases). The CDR3 length is 15 residues. Per the germline V gene, CDR1 is MDHEN and CDR2 is SYDVKM. The V end lost 3 bases, the J end lost 6 bases, and 14 bases lay between the germline ends.

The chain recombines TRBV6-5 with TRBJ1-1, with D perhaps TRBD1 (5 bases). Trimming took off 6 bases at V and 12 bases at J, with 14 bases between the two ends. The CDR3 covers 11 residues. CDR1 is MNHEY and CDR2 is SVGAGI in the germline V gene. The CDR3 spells CASSSGTKTFF. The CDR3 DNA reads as TGTGCCAGCAGCAGCGGGACTAAAACTTTCTTT.

The CDR3 loop is CASSEGLRVANTEAFF. In DNA, the CDR3 is TGTGCCAGCAGTGAAGGGTTGCGGGTGGCGAACACTGAAGCTTTCTTT. V and J are TRBV2 and TRBJ1-1; no clear D gene. CDR3 length equals 16 residues. Trimming took off 1 base at V and 1 base at J, with 13 bases between the two ends. Per the germline V gene, CDR1 is SNHLY and CDR2 is FYNNEI.